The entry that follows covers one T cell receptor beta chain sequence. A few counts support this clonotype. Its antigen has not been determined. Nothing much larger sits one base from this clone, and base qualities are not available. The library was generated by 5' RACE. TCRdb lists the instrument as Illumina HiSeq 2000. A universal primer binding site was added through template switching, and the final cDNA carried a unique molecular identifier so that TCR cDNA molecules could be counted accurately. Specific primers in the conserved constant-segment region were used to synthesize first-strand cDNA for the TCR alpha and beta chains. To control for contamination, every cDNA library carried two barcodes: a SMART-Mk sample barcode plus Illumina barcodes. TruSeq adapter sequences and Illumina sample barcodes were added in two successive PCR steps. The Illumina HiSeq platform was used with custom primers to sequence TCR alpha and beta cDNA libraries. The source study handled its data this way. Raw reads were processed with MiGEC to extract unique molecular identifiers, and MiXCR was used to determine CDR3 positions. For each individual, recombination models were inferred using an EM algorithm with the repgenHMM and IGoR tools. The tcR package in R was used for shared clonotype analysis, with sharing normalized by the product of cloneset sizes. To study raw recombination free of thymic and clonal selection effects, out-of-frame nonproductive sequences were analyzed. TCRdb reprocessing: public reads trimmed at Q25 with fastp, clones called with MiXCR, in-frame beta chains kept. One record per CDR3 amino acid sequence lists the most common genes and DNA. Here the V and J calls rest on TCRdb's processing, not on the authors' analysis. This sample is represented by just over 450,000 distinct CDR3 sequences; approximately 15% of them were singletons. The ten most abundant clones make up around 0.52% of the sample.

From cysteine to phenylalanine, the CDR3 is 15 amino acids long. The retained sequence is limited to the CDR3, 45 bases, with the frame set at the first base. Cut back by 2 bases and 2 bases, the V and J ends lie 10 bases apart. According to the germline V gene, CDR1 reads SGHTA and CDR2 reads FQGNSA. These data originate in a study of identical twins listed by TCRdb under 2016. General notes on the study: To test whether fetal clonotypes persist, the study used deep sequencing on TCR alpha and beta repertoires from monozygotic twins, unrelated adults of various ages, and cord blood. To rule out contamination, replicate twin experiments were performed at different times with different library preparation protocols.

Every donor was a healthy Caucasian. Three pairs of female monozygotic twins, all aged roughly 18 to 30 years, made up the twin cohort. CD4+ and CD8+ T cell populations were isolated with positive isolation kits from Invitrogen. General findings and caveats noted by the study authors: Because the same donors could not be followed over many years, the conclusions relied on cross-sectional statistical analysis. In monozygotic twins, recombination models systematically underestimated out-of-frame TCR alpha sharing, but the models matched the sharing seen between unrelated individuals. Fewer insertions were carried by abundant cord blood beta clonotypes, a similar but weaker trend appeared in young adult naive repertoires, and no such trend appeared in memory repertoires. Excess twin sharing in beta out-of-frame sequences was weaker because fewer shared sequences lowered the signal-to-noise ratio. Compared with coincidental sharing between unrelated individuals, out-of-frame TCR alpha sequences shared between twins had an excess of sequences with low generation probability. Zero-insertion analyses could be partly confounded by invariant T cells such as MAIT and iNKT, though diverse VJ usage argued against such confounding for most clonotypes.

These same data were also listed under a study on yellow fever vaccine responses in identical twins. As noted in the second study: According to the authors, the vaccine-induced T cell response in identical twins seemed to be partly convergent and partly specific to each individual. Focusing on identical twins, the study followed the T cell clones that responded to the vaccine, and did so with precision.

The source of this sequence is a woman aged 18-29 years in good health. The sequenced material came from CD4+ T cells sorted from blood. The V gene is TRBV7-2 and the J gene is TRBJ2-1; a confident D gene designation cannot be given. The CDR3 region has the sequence CASSLTSTAYNEQFF. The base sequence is TGTGCCAGCAGCTTAACCTCTACGGCCTACAATGAGCAGTTCTTC.